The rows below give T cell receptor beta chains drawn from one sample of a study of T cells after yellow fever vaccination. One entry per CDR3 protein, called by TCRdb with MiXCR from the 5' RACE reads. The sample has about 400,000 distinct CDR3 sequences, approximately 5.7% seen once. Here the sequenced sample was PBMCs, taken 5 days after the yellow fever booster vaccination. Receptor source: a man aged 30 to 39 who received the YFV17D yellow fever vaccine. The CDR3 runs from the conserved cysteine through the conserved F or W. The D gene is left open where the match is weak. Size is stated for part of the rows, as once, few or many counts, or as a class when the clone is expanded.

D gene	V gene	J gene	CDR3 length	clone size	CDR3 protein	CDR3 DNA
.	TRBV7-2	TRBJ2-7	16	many	CASSHWARTTNHEQYF	TGTGCCAGCAGCCATTGGGCCCGGACCACCAACCACGAGCAGTACTTC
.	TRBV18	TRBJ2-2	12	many	CASSPDPGELFF	TGTGCCAGCTCACCGGACCCCGGGGAGCTGTTTTTT
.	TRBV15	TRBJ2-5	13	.	CATRQGSQETQYF	TGTGCCACCAGGCAGGGCTCACAAGAGACCCAGTACTTC
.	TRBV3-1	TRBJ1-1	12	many	CASSQAGAEAFF	TGTGCCAGCAGCCAAGCCGGGGCTGAAGCTTTCTTT
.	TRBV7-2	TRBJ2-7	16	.	CASSLGVVISAREQYF	TGTGCCAGCAGCTTAGGTGTAGTTATCAGCGCTCGGGAGCAGTACTTC
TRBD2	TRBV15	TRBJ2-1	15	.	CATSTPTSGRAGQFF	TGTGCCACCAGCACCCCGACTAGCGGGAGGGCCGGGCAGTTCTTC
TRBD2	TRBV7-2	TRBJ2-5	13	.	CASSSWGGETQYF	TGTGCCAGCAGCTCCTGGGGGGGGGAGACCCAGTACTTC
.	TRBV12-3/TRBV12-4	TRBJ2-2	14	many	CASSLPHSAGELFF	TGTGCCAGCAGCTTACCCCATTCGGCGGGGGAGCTGTTTTTT
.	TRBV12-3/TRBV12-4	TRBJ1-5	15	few	CASRTGRNSNQPQHF	TGTGCCAGCAGAACAGGGAGAAATAGCAATCAGCCCCAGCATTTT
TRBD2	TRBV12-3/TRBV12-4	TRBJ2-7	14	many	CASSYGTSYYEQYF	TGTGCCAGCAGTTACGGGACTAGTTATTACGAGCAGTACTTC
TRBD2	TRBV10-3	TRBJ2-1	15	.	CAIRSGTSVFDEQFF	TGTGCCATCAGGTCCGGGACTAGCGTGTTCGATGAGCAGTTCTTC
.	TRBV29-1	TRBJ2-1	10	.	CSGFLNEQFF	TGCAGCGGATTTCTCAATGAGCAGTTCTTC
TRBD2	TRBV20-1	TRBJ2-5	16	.	CCARKLLAGAWETQYF	TGCTGTGCTAGAAAACTACTAGCGGGAGCTTGGGAGACCCAGTACTTC
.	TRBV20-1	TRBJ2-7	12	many	CSASQGSYEQYF	TGCAGTGCTAGCCAGGGTTCCTACGAGCAGTACTTC
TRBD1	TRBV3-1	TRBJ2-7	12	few	CASSQRQGSQYF	TGTGCCAGCAGCCAAAGACAGGGTTCGCAGTACTTC
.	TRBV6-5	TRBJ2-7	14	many	CASSYFGGLHEQYF	TGTGCCAGCAGTTACTTCGGTGGACTCCACGAGCAGTACTTC
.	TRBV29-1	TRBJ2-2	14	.	CSVEWETVTGELFF	TGCAGCGTTGAGTGGGAGACGGTCACCGGGGAGCTGTTTTTT
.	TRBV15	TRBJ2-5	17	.	CATSRDLPGANLETQYF	TGTGCCACCAGCAGAGATCTTCCGGGAGCAAACTTGGAGACCCAGTACTTC
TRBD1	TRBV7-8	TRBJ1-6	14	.	CASSPRQGNSPLHF	TGTGCCAGCAGTCCTCGACAGGGAAATTCACCCCTCCACTTT
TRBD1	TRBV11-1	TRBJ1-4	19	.	CASSNSLSGTGGVNEKLFF	TGTGCCAGCAGCAATTCTCTGTCGGGAACAGGGGGCGTTAATGAAAAACTGTTTTTT
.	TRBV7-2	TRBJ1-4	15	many	CASSLGWTPNEKLFF	TGTGCCAGCAGCTTGGGGTGGACCCCTAATGAAAAACTGTTTTTT
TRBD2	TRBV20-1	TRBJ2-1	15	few	CSARGASGTDNEQFF	TGCAGTGCTAGAGGGGCTAGCGGAACAGACAATGAGCAGTTCTTC
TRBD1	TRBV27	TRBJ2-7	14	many	CASSYRGGGYEQYF	TGTGCCAGCAGTTACAGGGGTGGTGGCTACGAGCAGTACTTC
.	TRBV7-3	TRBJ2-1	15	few	CASSRSGPGNYEQFF	TGTGCCAGCAGCCGGTCGGGGCCCGGAAACTATGAGCAGTTCTTC
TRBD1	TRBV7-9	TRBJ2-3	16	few	CASSRLRDRSADTQYF	TGTGCCAGCAGCCGACTCCGGGACAGGTCCGCAGATACGCAGTATTTT
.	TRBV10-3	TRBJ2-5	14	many	CAISEFDSWGTQYF	TGTGCCATCAGTGAGTTCGATAGCTGGGGGACCCAGTACTTC
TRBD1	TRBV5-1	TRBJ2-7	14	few	CASTRQGPTSEQYF	TGCGCCAGCACTAGACAGGGGCCAACTTCTGAGCAGTACTTC
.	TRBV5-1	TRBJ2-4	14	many	CASSLGDGKNIQYF	TGCGCCAGCAGCTTGGGGGACGGGAAAAACATTCAGTACTTC
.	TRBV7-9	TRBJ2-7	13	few	CASSTLHDYEQYF	TGTGCCAGCAGCACCCTACATGATTACGAGCAGTACTTC
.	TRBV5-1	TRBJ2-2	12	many	CASSLEGGELFF	TGCGCCAGCAGCTTGGAGGGCGGGGAGCTGTTTTTT
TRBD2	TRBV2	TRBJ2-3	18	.	CAISFWLAGGPETDTQYF	TGTGCCATCAGTTTTTGGCTAGCGGGAGGGCCAGAAACAGATACGCAGTATTTT
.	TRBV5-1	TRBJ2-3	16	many	CASSREGGKPWDTQYF	TGCGCCAGCAGCCGCGAGGGGGGAAAACCATGGGATACGCAGTATTTT
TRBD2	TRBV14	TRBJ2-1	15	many	CASSYTSGRGNEQFF	TGTGCCAGCAGCTATACTAGCGGGAGAGGGAATGAGCAGTTCTTC
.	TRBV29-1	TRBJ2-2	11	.	CSVQAPGELFF	TGCAGCGTCCAAGCCCCCGGGGAGCTGTTTTTT
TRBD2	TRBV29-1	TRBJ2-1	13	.	CSAGPTSGTKQFF	TGCAGCGCCGGCCCGACTAGCGGGACTAAGCAGTTCTTC
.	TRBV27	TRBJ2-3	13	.	CASTKSMGDTQYF	TGTGCCAGCACCAAATCCATGGGAGATACGCAGTATTTT
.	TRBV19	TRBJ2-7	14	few	CASSSYLETAEQYF	TGTGCCAGTAGTAGTTACCTCGAGACAGCCGAGCAGTACTTC
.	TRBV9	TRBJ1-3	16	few	CASSVGTDPSGNTIYF	TGTGCCAGCAGCGTAGGAACGGACCCCTCTGGAAACACCATATATTTT
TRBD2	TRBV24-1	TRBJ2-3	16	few	CATSDPRGGSIDTQYF	TGTGCCACCAGTGATCCGCGGGGAGGGAGCATAGATACGCAGTATTTT
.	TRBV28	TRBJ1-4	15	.	CASSPPNRVNEKLFF	TGTGCCAGCAGCCCTCCAAACAGGGTCAATGAAAAACTGTTTTTT
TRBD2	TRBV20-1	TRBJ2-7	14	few	CSARTVAGGGEQYF	TGCAGTGCTAGAACGGTAGCGGGAGGCGGAGAGCAGTACTTC
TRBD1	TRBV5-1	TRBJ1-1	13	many	CASSGQGNTEAFF	TGCGCCAGCAGCGGACAGGGAAACACTGAAGCTTTCTTT
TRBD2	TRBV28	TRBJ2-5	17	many	CASSSGTSGSLGETQYF	TGTGCCAGCAGTTCCGGGACTAGCGGGAGCTTGGGAGAGACCCAGTACTTC
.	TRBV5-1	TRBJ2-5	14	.	CASSLGGTPETQYF	TGCGCCAGCAGCTTAGGAGGGACTCCGGAGACCCAGTACTTC
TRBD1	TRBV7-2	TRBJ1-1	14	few	CASSPTTGVGEAFF	TGTGCCAGCAGCCCAACGACAGGGGTGGGTGAAGCTTTCTTT
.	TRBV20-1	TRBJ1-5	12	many	CSARPGHQPQHF	TGCAGTGCTAGACCCGGGCACCAGCCCCAGCATTTT
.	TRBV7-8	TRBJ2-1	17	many	CASSSPRRDWSYNEQFF	TGTGCCAGCAGCTCCCCTCGGCGGGATTGGTCCTACAATGAGCAGTTCTTC
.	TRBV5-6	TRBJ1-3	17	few	CASSSGTLRFSGNTIYF	TGTGCCAGCAGCTCCGGGACATTGAGATTCTCTGGAAACACCATATATTTT
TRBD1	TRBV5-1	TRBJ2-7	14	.	CASSLWQGAYEQYF	TGCGCCAGCAGCTTGTGGCAGGGGGCCTACGAGCAGTACTTC
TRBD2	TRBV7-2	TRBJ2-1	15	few	CASSFTSGTVNEQFF	TGTGCCAGCAGCTTTACTAGCGGGACTGTCAATGAGCAGTTCTTC
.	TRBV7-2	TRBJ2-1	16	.	CASSLDSAVFYNEQFF	TGTGCCAGCAGCTTAGATAGCGCGGTCTTCTACAATGAGCAGTTCTTC
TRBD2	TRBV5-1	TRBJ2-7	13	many	CASSRSGSYEQYF	TGTGCCAGCTCCCGGAGCGGGAGCTACGAGCAGTACTTC
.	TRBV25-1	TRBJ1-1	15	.	CASSEHTGSNTEAFF	TGTGCCAGCAGTGAACATACAGGCTCGAACACTGAAGCTTTCTTT